This T cell receptor beta chain was recovered during a study of STAT5B mutations in CD4+ large granular lymphocyte leukemia (dated by TCRdb to 2021 to 2024). For context, the study as a whole: Among healthy controls, the CDR3 'QG' motif was associated with a particular HLA allele. The TCRbeta repertoires of CD4+ T-cell large granular lymphocyte leukemia patients were compared with the TCRbeta repertoires of healthy blood donors. Flow cytometry on FACSCanto II or FACSVerse showed that the purified fractions were more than 95% pure among lymphocytes. Study-level results and caveats: Data were not HLA-matched; higher clonality in CD4+ versus CD8+ T-LGLL could reflect the relatively small sample size. Enrichment of TRBV06-family usage was observed among the top patient clones (8/27) relative to healthy controls (2/35). Main leukemic clonotypes were private to each patient, although roughly 25% of the main leukemic clonotypes were found at low frequency in the non-leukemic repertoires of other patients. Compared with healthy CD4+ repertoires, CD4-sorted patient repertoires appeared more clonal, and this difference remained even after the putative leukemic clones were removed.

The healthy controls were 37 blood donors, and the buffy coats of these donors were supplied by the Finnish Red Cross blood service. All TCR-sequenced material derived from peripheral blood: patient blood samples and healthy donor buffy coats. Ficoll-Hypaque gradient centrifugation was used to isolate peripheral blood mononuclear cells. Magnetic purification was used to isolate CD4+ cells from the buffy coats of the healthy controls. Genomic DNA was extracted with the Gentra Puregene Cell and Tissue kit and quantified on a Qubit 2.0 fluorometer. V and J are truncated by 1 base and 6 bases respectively, leaving an intervening sequence of 14 bases. The CDR1 and CDR2 encoded by the germline V gene (reference sequence) are SGHNT and YYREEE. Its CDR3 holds 14 amino acids, cysteine through phenylalanine. Just the 42-base CDR3 DNA is kept, in frame starting at base 1. The immunoSEQ assay at survey resolution was used to sequence TCRbeta rearrangements from genomic DNA. For the original study's pipeline: A lowest detectable productive clonotype frequency of 2.59 x 10-5 was observed in the TCR sequencing data. Only productive TCRbeta rearrangements, meaning sequences that were complete and in-frame, were kept for the analyses. Sample clonality was computed as Simpson clonality in the immunoSEQ Analyzer version 3.0. Clones were categorized by frequency as very rare, small, medium, large (1-20%) or hyperexpanded (>20%). Generation probabilities were estimated with OLGA 1.2.3, V-gene circos plots were generated with VDJtools, specificities were searched for in VDJdb, and CDR3 motifs were identified with GLIPH. TCRdb provides this immuneACCESS table in a form limited to in-frame rearrangements. Some clones are lacking; in checked studies, under half of them reflect an unresolved V gene, and why the rest are absent is not known. V and J calls and clone size are those listed in that table; D and trimming were worked out from the DNA. The sample data list tens of thousands of clones, and 79% of these were observed just once. The ten largest clonotypes hold roughly 6.4% of the sample.

This clone has a handful of counts. It lacks a known antigen. Base qualities are not recorded, but no much larger clone differs from it by a single base. Sequencing was done on a sample of CD4+ T cells from blood buffy coats. The chain was built from TRBV5-4 and TRBJ2-7; the D assignment is uncertain and may be TRBD1 or TRBD2, with 5 bases supporting each. The clonotype originates from a human donor in good health. The base sequence is TGTGCCAGCAGCTTGTTACCCGCAGGGAGCGAGCAGTACTTC. This is translated as CASSLLPAGSEQYF.